This T cell receptor beta chain stems from a study of T cells after yellow fever vaccination. One entry per CDR3 protein, called by TCRdb with MiXCR from the 5' RACE reads. Seen here are around 530,000 distinct CDR3 sequences, less than 20% observed once, and the top ten hold 17%. The source was PBMCs, collected 5 days after the first yellow fever vaccination. The clonotype comes from a man between 18 and 35 years old who received the YFV17D yellow fever vaccine.

The CDR3 coding sequence is TGCAGCGTTGAAGGTGATAGTGACAGAGAGTACCAAGAGACCCAGTACTTC. Its protein product is CSVEGDSDREYQETQYF. The rearrangement uses TRBV29-1 and TRBJ2-5, with D perhaps matching TRBD1 (5 bases). Germline CDR1 SQVTM, CDR2 ANQGSEA. This CDR3 has 17 residues. Trimming took 1 base from V and 0 from J, leaving 18 bases between them.